Listed below are T cell receptor beta chains from one sample, sequenced in a study of identical twins. TCRdb recomputed calls from the 5' RACE reads with MiXCR, one row per CDR3 protein. This table has some 730,000 distinct CDR3 sequences, approximately 18% appearing once. These data are also associated with another study on T cells expressing NK-cell markers.

Sequenced: PBMCs. The origin of the receptors is a woman between 18 and 29 years old in good health. Each CDR3 is given with its conserved first and last residue. The D gene is left open where the match is weak. Clone size appears in some rows only: once, few, many, or a class for an expanded clone.

.,TRBJ2-3,few,TRBV21-1,TGTGCCAGCAGCAAAGCAGTGTCACTAGCGGGGTCAGATACGCAGTATTTT,CASSKAVSLAGSDTQYF
TRBD2,TRBJ2-3,.,TRBV10-3,TGTGCCATCAAGCCTAGCGGGCGGCAAGATACGCAGAATTTT,CAIKPSGRQDTQNF
TRBD2,TRBJ2-7,many,TRBV12-3/TRBV12-4,TGTGCCAGCGGGCGGGGCGGGAGACGTGAGCAGTACTTC,CASGRGGRREQYF
TRBD2,TRBJ2-7,.,TRBV5-6,TGTGCCAGCAGCCGCGGGACTAGCGGGAGCTCCTACGAGCAGTACTTC,CASSRGTSGSSYEQYF
TRBD2,TRBJ2-7,.,TRBV10-1,TGCGCCAGCAGTTCTCAAGCGGGACACGAGCAGTACTTC,CASSSQAGHEQYF
.,TRBJ2-7,.,TRBV7-2,TGTGCCAGCAGCTTAGGCCCCGCTAGTGCTGTCTACGAGCAGTACTTC,CASSLGPASAVYEQYF
.,TRBJ2-1,few,TRBV7-2,TGTGCCAGCAGCTTAGCGGGCCGGGTCTATACGGTCCCGTTCTTC,CASSLAGRVYTVPFF
.,TRBJ1-1,few,TRBV12-3/TRBV12-4,TGTGCCAGCAGTTTAAGGGAGTTGGGCACTGAAGCTTTCTTT,CASSLRELGTEAFF
.,TRBJ2-7,.,TRBV7-9,TGTGCCAGCAGCTTATGGGTAGGAGGGCCATACGAGCAGTACTTC,CASSLWVGGPYEQYF
TRBD2,TRBJ2-3,.,TRBV6-5,TGTGCCAGCAGTTACCTTACTAGCGGTCCTAGCACAGATACGCAGTATTTT,CASSYLTSGPSTDTQYF
.,TRBJ1-1,few,TRBV7-2,TGTGCCAGCAGCAACGGGGGCGCTGAAGCTTTCTTT,CASSNGGAEAFF
.,TRBJ2-4,.,TRBV3-1,TGTGCCAGCAGCCAAGACGCGGCCTCGCGGAACATTCAGTACTTC,CASSQDAASRNIQYF
TRBD1,TRBJ2-7,.,TRBV12-3/TRBV12-4,TGTGCCAGCAGGCCCGCCGGGGGACAGGGGTCCGAGCAGTACTTC,CASRPAGGQGSEQYF
TRBD1,TRBJ1-1,.,TRBV27,TGTGCCAGCAGTTTTGTAGGGGGCGCTGAAGCTTTCTTT,CASSFVGGAEAFF
.,TRBJ1-2,few,TRBV7-3,TGTGCCAGCAGCCGCGGACGGGTCAGGGATGGCTACACCTTC,CASSRGRVRDGYTF
TRBD2,TRBJ2-1,few,TRBV6-1,TGTGCCAGCAATCCCGCCGGGACTACCTCCCATAATGAGCAGTTCTTC,CASNPAGTTSHNEQFF
.,TRBJ2-7,.,TRBV6-1,TGTGCCAGCAGTGAAGGGGGTAGCGGCGCCTACGAGCAGTACTTC,CASSEGGSGAYEQYF
.,TRBJ1-1,.,TRBV12-3/TRBV12-4,TGTGCCAGCAAATACGGGTACACTGAAGCTTTCTTT,CASKYGYTEAFF
.,TRBJ2-1,.,TRBV20-1,TGCAGTGCTACTAATTACAATGAGCAGTTCTTC,CSATNYNEQFF
.,TRBJ2-6,.,TRBV10-3,TGTGCCATCAGTGAGAGGACTGGGGCCAACGTCCTGACTTTC,CAISERTGANVLTF
TRBD2,TRBJ2-3,few,TRBV7-3,TGTGCCAGCAGCTTGACCGGGAGGAGCGGGGGGACGCAGTATTTT,CASSLTGRSGGTQYF
TRBD2,TRBJ2-1,many,TRBV20-1,TGCAGTGCTAAGAGACTAGCGGGAAACAATGAGCAGTTCTTC,CSAKRLAGNNEQFF
.,TRBJ2-1,few,TRBV5-1,TGCGCCAGCGATCCCGGACTACCCTACAAGAACTACAATGAGCAGTTCTTC,CASDPGLPYKNYNEQFF
.,TRBJ2-7,.,TRBV27,TGTGCCAGCAGTCCAGGGGATGGGACCTACGAGCAGTACTTC,CASSPGDGTYEQYF
TRBD2,TRBJ2-7,few,TRBV20-1,TGCAGTGCCGGGGGGGACTCCTACGAGCAGTACTTC,CSAGGDSYEQYF
.,TRBJ1-6,.,TRBV9,TGTGCCAGCAGCGTAGGTGGAGGGCGAGATTCACCCCTCCACTTT,CASSVGGGRDSPLHF
TRBD1,TRBJ2-1,.,TRBV5-1,TGCGCCAGCAGCTTAGGGACAGTCGGCAATGAGCAGTTCTTC,CASSLGTVGNEQFF
TRBD2,TRBJ2-1,.,TRBV27,TGTGCCAGCAGTTTACGGCTAGCGGGAAGTGAGCAGTTCTTC,CASSLRLAGSEQFF
.,TRBJ2-2,.,TRBV15,TGTGCCACCAGCAGAGCCGCTCCAAGGAGGGACACCGGGGAGCTGTTTTTT,CATSRAAPRRDTGELFF
TRBD1,TRBJ2-1,.,TRBV20-1,TGCAGTGCTAGAGCCTTCAACAGGGGGCAAAATGAGCAGTTCTTC,CSARAFNRGQNEQFF
TRBD2,TRBJ2-7,.,TRBV20-1,TGCAGTGCGAGACCCCTAGCGGGAGGCCCCTACGAGCAGTACTTC,CSARPLAGGPYEQYF
.,TRBJ2-7,.,TRBV9,TGTGCCAGCAGCGTAGATGGGAACCCCATCTACGAGCAGTACTTC,CASSVDGNPIYEQYF
.,TRBJ2-7,.,TRBV7-9,TGTGCCAGCAGCCCCAGACCCACTGGATGGCACGAGCAGTACTTC,CASSPRPTGWHEQYF
.,TRBJ2-3,once,TRBV29-1,TGCAGCCCTGCTGGGCCGAGCACAGATACGCAGTATTTT,CSPAGPSTDTQYF
TRBD1,TRBJ2-1,.,TRBV6-1,TGTGCCAGCAGTGTCAGGGGGCGGGATGAGCAGTTCTTC,CASSVRGRDEQFF
.,TRBJ2-3,.,TRBV5-1,TGCGCCAGCATGAGGACGGGGAGCACAGATACGCAGTATTTT,CASMRTGSTDTQYF
.,TRBJ1-2,.,TRBV7-9,TGTGCCAGCAGCCCTAGTCTGTCAGCTCAGGGTCATGGCTACACCTTC,CASSPSLSAQGHGYTF
.,TRBJ2-1,.,TRBV5-1,TGCGCCAGCAGCTTGGGAATCGGGCCCCTATCCTACAATGAGCAGTTCTTC,CASSLGIGPLSYNEQFF
TRBD2,TRBJ2-1,.,TRBV9,TGTGCCAGCAGCGTAGGGGGACTAGCGGGAGTTAGTGAGCAGTTCTTC,CASSVGGLAGVSEQFF
.,TRBJ2-1,.,TRBV6-2/TRBV6-3,TGTGCCAGCAGCCCTCGGCTAGCCGGGTCCTCCTACAATGAGCAGTTCTTC,CASSPRLAGSSYNEQFF
.,TRBJ2-2,.,TRBV5-1,TGCGCCAGCAGCTCTACGAACACCGGGGAGCTGTTTTTT,CASSSTNTGELFF
TRBD1,TRBJ1-1,.,TRBV12-5,TGTGCTAGTGGGTGGACAGGGGGAAGCACTGAAGCTTTCTTT,CASGWTGGSTEAFF
TRBD2,TRBJ2-1,many,TRBV5-1,TGCGCCAGCAGCTTGGCCGTAGGGCGGTCTAGCGGGGTGGAAAATGAGCAGTTCTTC,CASSLAVGRSSGVENEQFF
.,TRBJ1-1,few,TRBV5-1,TGCGCCAGCAGCTTGGATCCTCGGGACACTGAAGCTTTCTTT,CASSLDPRDTEAFF
TRBD2,TRBJ2-2,few,TRBV5-1,TGCGCCAGCAGCAGGACTAGCGGGATGACCGGGGAGCTGTTTTTT,CASSRTSGMTGELFF
TRBD2,TRBJ2-5,few,TRBV20-1,TGCAGTGCTCCCTCTTCTAGCGGGGAGACCCAGTACTTC,CSAPSSSGETQYF
.,TRBJ1-5,many,TRBV12-3/TRBV12-4,TGTGCCAGCAGTTCTCAGGTCAATCAGCCCCAGCATTTT,CASSSQVNQPQHF
.,TRBJ2-1,many,TRBV20-1,TGCAGTGCTAGAGTCACAACTAGGGGCGAGCAGTTCTTC,CSARVTTRGEQFF
.,TRBJ2-5,few,TRBV20-1,TGCAGTGCTAGACGCGGTGTGATAGGGTCGGAGACCCAGTACTTC,CSARRGVIGSETQYF
TRBD2,TRBJ2-4,many,TRBV5-6,TGTGCCAGCAGCTTGGAGCGGGGGCCCATTCAGTACTTC,CASSLERGPIQYF
.,TRBJ1-4,.,TRBV20-1,TGCAGTGCTAGACAGTCAACTAATGAAAAACTGTTTTTT,CSARQSTNEKLFF